This entry describes one TCR beta chain. The data belong to a study of CD8 T cells in Susac syndrome. This CDR3 is built from 11 residues. CDR1 and CDR2 (germline): MDHEN, SYDVKM. Reverse transcription of about 0.5 to 1 ug RNA used random hexamers. The method of amplification for TCR beta CDR3 was immunoSEQ multiplex PCR, covering 54 Vbeta and 13 Jbeta. TCRdb reanalysed the immunoSEQ multiplex PCR reads using MiXCR and keeps one entry per CDR3 protein. The sample lists approximately 140,000 distinct CDR3 sequences; around 80% were seen once. CD8+ and CD4+ T cells from blood underwent TCR beta sequencing, which was carried out in a high-throughput format. Control patients had untreated stable or active relapsing-remitting multiple sclerosis by revised McDonald criteria. In contrast to the negatively isolated CD8+ and CD4+ T cells, TEMRA cells were FACS-enriched.

The chain couples TRBV28 to TRBJ1-1; unclear D gene. The sequence came from a human donor with multiple sclerosis. Material: CD8+ T cells from PBMCs. The CDR3 reads CATSRYTEAFF. As DNA, the CDR3 is TGTGCTACCAGCAGATACACTGAAGCTTTCTTT.